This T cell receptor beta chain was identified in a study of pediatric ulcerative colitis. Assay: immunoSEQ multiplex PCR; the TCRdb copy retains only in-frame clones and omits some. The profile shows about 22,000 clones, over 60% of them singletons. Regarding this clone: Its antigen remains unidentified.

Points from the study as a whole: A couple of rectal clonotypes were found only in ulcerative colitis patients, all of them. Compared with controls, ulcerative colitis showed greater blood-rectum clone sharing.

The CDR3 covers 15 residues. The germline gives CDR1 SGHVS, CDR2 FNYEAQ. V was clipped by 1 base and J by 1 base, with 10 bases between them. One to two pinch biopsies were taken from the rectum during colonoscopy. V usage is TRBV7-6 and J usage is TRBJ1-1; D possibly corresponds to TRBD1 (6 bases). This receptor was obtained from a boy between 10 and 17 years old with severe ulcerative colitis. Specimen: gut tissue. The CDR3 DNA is TGTGCCAGCAGCTTAGGGGGGGCTAGGAACACTGAAGCTTTCTTT. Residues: CASSLGGARNTEAFF.